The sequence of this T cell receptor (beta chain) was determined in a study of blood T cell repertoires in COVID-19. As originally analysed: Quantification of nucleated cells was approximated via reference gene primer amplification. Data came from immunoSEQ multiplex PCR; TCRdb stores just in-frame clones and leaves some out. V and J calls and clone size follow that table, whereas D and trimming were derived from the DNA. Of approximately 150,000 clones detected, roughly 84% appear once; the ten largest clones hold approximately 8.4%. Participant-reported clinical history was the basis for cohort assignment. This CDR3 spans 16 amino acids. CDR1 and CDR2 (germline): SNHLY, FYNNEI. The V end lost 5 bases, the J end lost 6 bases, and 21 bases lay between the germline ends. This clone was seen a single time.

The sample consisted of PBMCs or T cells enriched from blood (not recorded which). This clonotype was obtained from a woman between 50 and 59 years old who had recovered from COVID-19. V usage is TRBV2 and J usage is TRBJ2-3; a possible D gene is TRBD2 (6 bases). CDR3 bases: TGTGCCAGCAGTCCGGACTATCCAAAGCCGAGGGATACGCAGTATTTT. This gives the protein CASSPDYPKPRDTQYF.